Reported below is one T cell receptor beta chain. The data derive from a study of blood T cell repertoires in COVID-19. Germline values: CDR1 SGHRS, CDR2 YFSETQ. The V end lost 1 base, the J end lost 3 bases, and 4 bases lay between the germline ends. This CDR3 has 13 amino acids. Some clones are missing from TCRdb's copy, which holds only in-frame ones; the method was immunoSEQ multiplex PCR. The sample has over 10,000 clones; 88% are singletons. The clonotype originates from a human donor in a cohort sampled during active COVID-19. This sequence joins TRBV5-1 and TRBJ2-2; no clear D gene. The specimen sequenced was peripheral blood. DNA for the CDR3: TGCGCCAGCAGCTTGCCGGACACCGGGGAGCTGTTTTTT. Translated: CASSLPDTGELFF.